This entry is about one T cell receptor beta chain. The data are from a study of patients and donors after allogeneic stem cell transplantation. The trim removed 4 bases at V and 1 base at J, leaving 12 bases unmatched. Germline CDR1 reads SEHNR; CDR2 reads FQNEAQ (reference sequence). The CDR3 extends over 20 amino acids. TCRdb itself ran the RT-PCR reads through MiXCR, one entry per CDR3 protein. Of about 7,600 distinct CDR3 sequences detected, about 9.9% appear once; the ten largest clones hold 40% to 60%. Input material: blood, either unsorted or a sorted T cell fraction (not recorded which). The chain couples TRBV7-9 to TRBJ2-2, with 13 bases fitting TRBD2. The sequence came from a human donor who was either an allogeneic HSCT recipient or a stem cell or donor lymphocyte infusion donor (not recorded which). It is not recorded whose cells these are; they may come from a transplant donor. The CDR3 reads CASSSPLPRTSGGNTGELFF. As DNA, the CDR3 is TGTGCCAGCAGCTCCCCTCTCCCACGGACTAGCGGGGGGAACACCGGGGAGCTGTTTTTT.